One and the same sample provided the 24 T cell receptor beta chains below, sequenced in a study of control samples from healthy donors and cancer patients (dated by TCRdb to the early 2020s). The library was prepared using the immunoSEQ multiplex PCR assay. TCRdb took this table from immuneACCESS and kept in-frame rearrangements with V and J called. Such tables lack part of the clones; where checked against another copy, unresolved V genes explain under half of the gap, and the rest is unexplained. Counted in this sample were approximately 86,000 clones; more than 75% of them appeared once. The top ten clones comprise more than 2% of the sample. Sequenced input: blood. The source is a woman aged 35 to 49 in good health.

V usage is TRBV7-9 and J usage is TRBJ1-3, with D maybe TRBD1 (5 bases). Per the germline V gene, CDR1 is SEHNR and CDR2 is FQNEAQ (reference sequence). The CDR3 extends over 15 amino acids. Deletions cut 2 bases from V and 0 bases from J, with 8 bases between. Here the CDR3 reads CASSLTTGSGNTIYF. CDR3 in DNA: TGTGCCAGCAGCTTAACAACAGGCTCTGGAAACACCATATATTTT. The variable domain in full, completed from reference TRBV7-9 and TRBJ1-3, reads DTGVSQNPRHKITKRGQNVTFRCDPISEHNRLYWYRQTLGQGPEFLTYFQNEAQLEKSRLLSDRFSAERPKGSFSTLEIQRTEQGDSAMYLCASSLTTGSGNTIYFGEGSWLTVV.

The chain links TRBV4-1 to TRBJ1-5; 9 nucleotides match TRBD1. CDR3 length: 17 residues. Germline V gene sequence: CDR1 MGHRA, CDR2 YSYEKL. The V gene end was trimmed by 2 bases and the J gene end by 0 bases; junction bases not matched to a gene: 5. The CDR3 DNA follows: TGCGCCAGCAGCCAACCCCGGACAGGGGATAGCAATCAGCCCCAGCATTTT. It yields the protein CASSQPRTGDSNQPQHF.

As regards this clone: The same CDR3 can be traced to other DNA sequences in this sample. The CDR3 spells CASSQDLGGTGSNQPQHF. In nucleotides, the CDR3 is TGCGCCAGCAGCCAAGATCTAGGGGGGACAGGGAGCAATCAGCCCCAGCATTTT. The J gene is TRBJ1-5, the V gene TRBV4-3, with 9 positions matching TRBD1. Trimming removed 0 bases from V and 1 base from J; junction bases left unmatched: 7. CDR3 size: 18 residues. Germline CDR1 and CDR2: LGHNA and YSLEER.

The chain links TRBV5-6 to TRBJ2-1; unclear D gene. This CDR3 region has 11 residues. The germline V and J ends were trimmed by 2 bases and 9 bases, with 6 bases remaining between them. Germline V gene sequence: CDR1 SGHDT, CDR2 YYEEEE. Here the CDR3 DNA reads TGTGCCAGCAGCTTTGGCCCTGAGCAGTTCTTC. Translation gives CASSFGPEQFF.

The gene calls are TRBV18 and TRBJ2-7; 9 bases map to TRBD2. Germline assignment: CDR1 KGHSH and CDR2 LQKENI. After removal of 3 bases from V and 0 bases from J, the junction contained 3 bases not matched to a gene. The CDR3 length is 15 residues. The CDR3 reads CASSPAGGLSYEQYF. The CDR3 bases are TGTGCCAGCTCACCTGCGGGGGGGCTCTCCTACGAGCAGTACTTC. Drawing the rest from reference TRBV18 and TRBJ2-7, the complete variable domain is NAGVMQNPRHLVRRRGQEARLRCSPMKGHSHVYWYRQLPEEGLKFMVYLQKENIIDESGMPKERFSAEFPKEGPSILRIQQVVRGDSAAYFCASSPAGGLSYEQYFGPGTRLTVT.

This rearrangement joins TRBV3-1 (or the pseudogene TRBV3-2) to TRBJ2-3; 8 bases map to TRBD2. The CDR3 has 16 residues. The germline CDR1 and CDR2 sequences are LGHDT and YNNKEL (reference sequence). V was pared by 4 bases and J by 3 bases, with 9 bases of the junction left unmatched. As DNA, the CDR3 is TGTGCCAGCAGCCGCTCCGGGGGGGGGAGGACAGATACGCAGTATTTT. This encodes CASSRSGGGRTDTQYF.

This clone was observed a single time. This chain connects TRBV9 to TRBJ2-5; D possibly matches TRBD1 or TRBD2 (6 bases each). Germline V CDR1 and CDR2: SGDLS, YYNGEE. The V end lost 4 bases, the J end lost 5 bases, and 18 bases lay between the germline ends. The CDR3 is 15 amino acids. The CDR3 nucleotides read TGTGCCAGCAGCTCTTCCCCCGGGGGCAGGGAGACCCAGTACTTC. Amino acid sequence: CASSSSPGGRETQYF.

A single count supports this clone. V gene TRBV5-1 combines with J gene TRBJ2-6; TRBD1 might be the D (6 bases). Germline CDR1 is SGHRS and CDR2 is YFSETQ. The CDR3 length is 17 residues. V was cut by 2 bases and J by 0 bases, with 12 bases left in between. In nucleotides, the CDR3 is TGCGCCAGCAGCTTAGGTACAGGGCTCTCTGGGGCCAACGTCCTGACTTTC. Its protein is CASSLGTGLSGANVLTF.

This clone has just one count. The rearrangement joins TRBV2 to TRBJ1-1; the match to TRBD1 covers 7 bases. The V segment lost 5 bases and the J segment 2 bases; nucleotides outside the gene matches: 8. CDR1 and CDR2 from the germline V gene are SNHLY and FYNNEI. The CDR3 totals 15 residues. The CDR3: CASSLPGQSNTEAFF. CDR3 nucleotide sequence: TGTGCCAGCAGTCTCCCGGGACAGAGTAACACTGAAGCTTTCTTT.

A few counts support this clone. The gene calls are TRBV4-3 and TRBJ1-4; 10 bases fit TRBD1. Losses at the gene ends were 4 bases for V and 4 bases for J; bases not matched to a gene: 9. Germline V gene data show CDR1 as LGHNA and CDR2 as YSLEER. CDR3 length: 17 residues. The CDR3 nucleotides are TGCGCCAGCAGCCCCATCGGACAGGGGGTGATTAATGAAAAACTGTTTTTT. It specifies CASSPIGQGVINEKLFF.

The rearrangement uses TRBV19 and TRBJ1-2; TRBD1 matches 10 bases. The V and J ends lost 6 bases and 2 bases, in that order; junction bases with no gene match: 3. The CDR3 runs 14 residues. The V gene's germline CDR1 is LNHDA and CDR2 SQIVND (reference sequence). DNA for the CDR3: TGTGCCAGTAGGAGACAGGGGGCGAACTATGGCTACACCTTC. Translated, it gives CASRRQGANYGYTF.

CDR3 coding DNA: TGCGCCAGCAGCTTAACAGGAGGAGGCACCGGGGAGCTGTTTTTT. Translating it yields CASSLTGGGTGELFF. This sequence joins TRBV5-1 and TRBJ2-2; either TRBD1 or TRBD2 may fit D (5 bases each). Germline-derived CDR1 and CDR2 are SGHRS and YFSETQ. This CDR3 contains 15 residues. The V and J ends lost 2 bases and 4 bases respectively, with 12 bases between them.

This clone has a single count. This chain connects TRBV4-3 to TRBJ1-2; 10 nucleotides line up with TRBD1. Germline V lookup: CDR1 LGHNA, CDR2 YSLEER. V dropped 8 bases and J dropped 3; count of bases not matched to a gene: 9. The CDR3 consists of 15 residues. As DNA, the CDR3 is TGCGCCAGCGGGCAGGGACAGGGGCGGGACTATGGCTACACCTTC. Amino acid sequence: CASGQGQGRDYGYTF.

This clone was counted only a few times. The CDR3 DNA reads TGTGCCGTACGGGACAGAAGTTTTTATGGCTACACCTTC. It is translated as CAVRDRSFYGYTF. J is TRBJ1-2 and V is TRBV19; the match to TRBD1 covers 7 bases. Germline V gene lookup returns CDR1 LNHDA and CDR2 SQIVND (reference sequence). Trimming removed 11 bases from V and 5 bases from J; junction bases left unmatched: 11. This CDR3 contains 13 residues. Full variable domain (rest looked up from reference TRBV19 and TRBJ1-2): DGGITQSPKYLFRKEGQNVTLSCEQNLNHDAMYWYRQDPGQGLRLIYYSQIVNDFQKGDIAEGYSVSREKKESFPLTVTSAQKNPTAFYLCAVRDRSFYGYTFGSGTRLTVV.

The chain's CDR3 is CASSRFPANTEAFF. CDR3 DNA: TGTGCCAGCAGCAGATTTCCCGCTAACACTGAAGCTTTCTTT. This chain joins TRBV2 and TRBJ1-1; D is unresolved. V lost 6 bases, J lost 2 bases, and 13 bases lay in between. Germline CDR1 and CDR2: SNHLY and FYNNEI. The CDR3 consists of 14 residues.

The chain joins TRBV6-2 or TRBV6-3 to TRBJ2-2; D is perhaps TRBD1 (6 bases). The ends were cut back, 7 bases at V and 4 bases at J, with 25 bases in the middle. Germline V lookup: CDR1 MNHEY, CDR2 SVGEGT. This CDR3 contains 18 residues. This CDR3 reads CASTPTKGRGRPTGELFF. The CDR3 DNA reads TGTGCCAGCACCCCAACCAAGGGCAGGGGCCGACCCACCGGGGAGCTGTTTTTT.

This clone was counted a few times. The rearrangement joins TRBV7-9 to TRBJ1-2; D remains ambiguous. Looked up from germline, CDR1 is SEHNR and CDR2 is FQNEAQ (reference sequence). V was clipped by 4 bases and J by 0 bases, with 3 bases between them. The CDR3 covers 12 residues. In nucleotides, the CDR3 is TGTGCCAGCAGCTATACTAACTATGGCTACACCTTC. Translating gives CASSYTNYGYTF.

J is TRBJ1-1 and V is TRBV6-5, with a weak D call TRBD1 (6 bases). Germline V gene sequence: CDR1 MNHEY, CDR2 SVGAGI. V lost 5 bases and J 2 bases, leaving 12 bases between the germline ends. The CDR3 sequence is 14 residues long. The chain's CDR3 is CASSLGQKNTEAFF. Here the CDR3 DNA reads TGTGCCAGCAGTCTTGGACAGAAAAACACTGAAGCTTTCTTT.

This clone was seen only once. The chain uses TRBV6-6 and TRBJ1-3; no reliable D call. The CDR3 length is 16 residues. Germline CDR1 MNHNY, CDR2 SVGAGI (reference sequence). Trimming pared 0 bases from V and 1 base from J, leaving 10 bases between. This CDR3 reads CASSYSLPGSGNTIYF. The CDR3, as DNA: TGTGCCAGCAGTTACTCCCTTCCGGGTTCTGGAAACACCATATATTTT.

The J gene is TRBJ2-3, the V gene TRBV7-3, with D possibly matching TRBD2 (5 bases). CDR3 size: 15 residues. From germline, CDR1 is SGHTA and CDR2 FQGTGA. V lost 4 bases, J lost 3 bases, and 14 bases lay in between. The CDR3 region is CASSSYNGGTDTQYF. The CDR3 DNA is TGTGCCAGCAGCTCATACAATGGCGGGACAGATACGCAGTATTTT. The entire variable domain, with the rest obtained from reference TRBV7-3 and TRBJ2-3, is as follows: GAGVSQTPSNKVTEKGKYVELRCDPISGHTALYWYRQSLGQGPEFLIYFQGTGAADDSGLPNDRFFAVRPEGSVSTLKIQRTERGDSAVYLCASSSYNGGTDTQYFGPGTRLTVL.

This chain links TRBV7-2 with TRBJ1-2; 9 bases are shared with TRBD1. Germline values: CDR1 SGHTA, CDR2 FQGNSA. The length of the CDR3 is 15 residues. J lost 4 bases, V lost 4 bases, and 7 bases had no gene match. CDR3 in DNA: TGTGCCAGCAGCTACCAACAGGGGGCGAGCTATGGCTACACCTTC. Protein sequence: CASSYQQGASYGYTF.

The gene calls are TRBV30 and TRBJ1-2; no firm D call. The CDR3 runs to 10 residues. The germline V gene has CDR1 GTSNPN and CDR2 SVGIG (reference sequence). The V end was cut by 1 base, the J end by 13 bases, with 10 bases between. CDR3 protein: CAWSAVTSTF. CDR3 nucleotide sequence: TGTGCCTGGAGTGCGGTGACTTCCACCTTC.

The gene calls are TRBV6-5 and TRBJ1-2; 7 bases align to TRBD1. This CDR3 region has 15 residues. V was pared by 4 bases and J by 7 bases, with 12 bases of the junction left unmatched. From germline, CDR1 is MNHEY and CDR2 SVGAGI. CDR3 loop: CASSSTRQGVRGYTF. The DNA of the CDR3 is TGTGCCAGCAGTTCAACTCGACAGGGTGTTCGTGGCTACACCTTC.

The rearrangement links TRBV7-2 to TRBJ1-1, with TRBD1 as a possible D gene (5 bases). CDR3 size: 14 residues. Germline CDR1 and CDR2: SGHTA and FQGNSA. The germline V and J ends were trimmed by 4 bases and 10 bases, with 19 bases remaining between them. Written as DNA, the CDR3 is TGTGCCAGCAGCTCCCTCATGGGGGTGGACGGAGCTTTCTTT. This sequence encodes CASSSLMGVDGAFF.